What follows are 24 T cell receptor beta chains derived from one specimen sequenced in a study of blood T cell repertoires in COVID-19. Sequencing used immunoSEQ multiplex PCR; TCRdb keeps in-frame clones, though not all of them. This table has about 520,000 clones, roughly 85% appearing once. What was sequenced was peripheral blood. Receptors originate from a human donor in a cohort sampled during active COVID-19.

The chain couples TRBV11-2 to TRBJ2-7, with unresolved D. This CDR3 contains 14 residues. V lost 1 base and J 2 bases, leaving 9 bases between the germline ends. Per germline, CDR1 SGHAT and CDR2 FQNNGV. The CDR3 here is CASSLGQATYEQYF. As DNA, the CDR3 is TGTGCCAGCAGCTTAGGGCAGGCCACCTACGAGCAGTACTTC.

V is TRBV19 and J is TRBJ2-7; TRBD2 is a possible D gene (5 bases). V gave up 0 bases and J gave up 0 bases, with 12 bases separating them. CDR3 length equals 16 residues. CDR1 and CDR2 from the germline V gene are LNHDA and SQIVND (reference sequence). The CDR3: CASSIDGGGSSYEQYF. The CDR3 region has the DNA TGTGCCAGTAGTATAGATGGAGGCGGTAGCTCCTACGAGCAGTACTTC. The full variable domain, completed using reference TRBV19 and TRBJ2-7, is DGGITQSPKYLFRKEGQNVTLSCEQNLNHDAMYWYRQDPGQGLRLIYYSQIVNDFQKGDIAEGYSVSREKKESFPLTVTSAQKNPTAFYLCASSIDGGGSSYEQYFGPGTRLTVT.

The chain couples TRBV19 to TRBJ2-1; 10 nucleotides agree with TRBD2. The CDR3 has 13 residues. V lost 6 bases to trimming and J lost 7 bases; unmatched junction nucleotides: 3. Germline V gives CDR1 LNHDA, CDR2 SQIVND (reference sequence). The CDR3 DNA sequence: TGTGCCAGTAGGACTAGCGGGCTGAATGAGCAGTTCTTC. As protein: CASRTSGLNEQFF.

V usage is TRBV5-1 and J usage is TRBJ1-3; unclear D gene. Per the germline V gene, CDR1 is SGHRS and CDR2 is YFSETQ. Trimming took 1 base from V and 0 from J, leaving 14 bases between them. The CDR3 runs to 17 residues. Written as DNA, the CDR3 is TGCGCCAGCAGCTTGCCCCCCGGTAGCGGCTCTGGAAACACCATATATTTT. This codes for CASSLPPGSGSGNTIYF.

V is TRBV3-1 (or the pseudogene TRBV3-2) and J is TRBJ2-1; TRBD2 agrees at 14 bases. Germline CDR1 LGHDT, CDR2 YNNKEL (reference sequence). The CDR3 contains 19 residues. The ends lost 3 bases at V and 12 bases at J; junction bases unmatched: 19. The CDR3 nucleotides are TGTGCCAGCAGCCAGAAGATGGGACTAGCGGGAGCCCCGAGGATGGGGCAGTTCTTC. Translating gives CASSQKMGLAGAPRMGQFF.

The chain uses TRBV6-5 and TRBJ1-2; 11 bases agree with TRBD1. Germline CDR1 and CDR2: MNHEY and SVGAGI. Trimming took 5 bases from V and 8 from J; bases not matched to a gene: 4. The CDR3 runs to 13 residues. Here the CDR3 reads CASSRDRGGGYTF. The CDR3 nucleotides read TGTGCCAGCAGTAGGGACAGGGGGGGAGGCTACACCTTC.

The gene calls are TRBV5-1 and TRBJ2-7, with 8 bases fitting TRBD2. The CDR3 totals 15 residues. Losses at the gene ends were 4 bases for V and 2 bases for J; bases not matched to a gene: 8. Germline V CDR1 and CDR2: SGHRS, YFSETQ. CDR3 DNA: TGCGCCAGCAGCCGTAGCGGGGACGCCCCCTACGAGCAGTACTTC. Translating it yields CASSRSGDAPYEQYF.

CDR3 residues: CASSKDGGLFYEQYF. The CDR3 region has the DNA TGTGCCAGCAGCAAAGACGGCGGCCTATTCTACGAGCAGTACTTC. The rearrangement uses TRBV21-1 and TRBJ2-7; the table's D call of TRBD2 was not tested on the DNA. TRBV21-1 represents a pseudogene. There are 15 residues in the CDR3.

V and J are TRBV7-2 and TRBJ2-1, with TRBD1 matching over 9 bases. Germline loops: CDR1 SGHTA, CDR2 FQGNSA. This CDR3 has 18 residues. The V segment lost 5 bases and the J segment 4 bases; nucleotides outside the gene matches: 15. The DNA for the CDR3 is TGTGCCAGCAGCCGTTCAACGGGACAGGGAAGAATTTACAATGAGCAGTTCTTC. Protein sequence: CASSRSTGQGRIYNEQFF.

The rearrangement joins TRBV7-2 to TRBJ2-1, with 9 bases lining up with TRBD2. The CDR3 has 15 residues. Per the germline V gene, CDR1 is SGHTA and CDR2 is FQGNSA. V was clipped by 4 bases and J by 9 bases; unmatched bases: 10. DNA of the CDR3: TGTGCCAGCAGCTCCGGGACTAGCCTCGGCGGTGAGCAGTTCTTC. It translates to CASSSGTSLGGEQFF.

CDR3 sequence reads: CASSQIRGVSTDTQYF. Here the CDR3 DNA reads TGTGCCAGTAGCCAGATCCGGGGGGTAAGCACAGATACGCAGTATTTT. This chain uses TRBV19 with TRBJ2-3; 7 bases are a match to TRBD2. The CDR3 consists of 16 residues. Germline lookup yields CDR1 LNHDA and CDR2 SQIVND (reference sequence). Unmatched junction bases numbered 9, after V lost 6 bases and J lost 0 bases.

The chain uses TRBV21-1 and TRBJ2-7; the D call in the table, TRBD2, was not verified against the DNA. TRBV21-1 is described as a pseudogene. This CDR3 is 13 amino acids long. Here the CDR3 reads CASSKARGGEQYF. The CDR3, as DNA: TGTGCCAGCAGCAAAGCGCGGGGAGGGGAGCAGTACTTC.

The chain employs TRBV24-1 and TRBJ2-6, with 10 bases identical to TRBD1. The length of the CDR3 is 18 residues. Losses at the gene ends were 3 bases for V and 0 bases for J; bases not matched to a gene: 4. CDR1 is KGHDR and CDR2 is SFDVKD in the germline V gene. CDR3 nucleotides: TGTGCCACCAGTGATGGGGACAGGGGTCACTCTGGGGCCAACGTCCTGACTTTC. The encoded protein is CATSDGDRGHSGANVLTF.

The CDR3 DNA is TGTGCCAGCAGCGCCGGGACAAGGGGCTTCTATGGCTACACCTTC. Translating gives CASSAGTRGFYGYTF. The gene calls are TRBV5-6 and TRBJ1-2, with D perhaps TRBD1 (6 bases). CDR1 and CDR2 from the germline V gene are SGHDT and YYEEEE. V was trimmed by 4 bases and J by 4 bases, leaving 17 bases between them. The CDR3 has 15 residues.

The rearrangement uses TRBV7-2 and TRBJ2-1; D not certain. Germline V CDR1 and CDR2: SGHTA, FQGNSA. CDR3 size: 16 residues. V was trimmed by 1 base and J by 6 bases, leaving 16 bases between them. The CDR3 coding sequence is TGTGCCAGCAGCTTAGTAGCCTCGGTTCGTGGCAATGAGCAGTTCTTC. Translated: CASSLVASVRGNEQFF.

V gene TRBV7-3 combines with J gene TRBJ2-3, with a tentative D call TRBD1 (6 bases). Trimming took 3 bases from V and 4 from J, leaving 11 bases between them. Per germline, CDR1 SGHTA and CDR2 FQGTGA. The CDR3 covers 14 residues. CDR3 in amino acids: CASSLDRGADTQYF. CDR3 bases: TGTGCCAGCAGCTTGGACAGAGGAGCAGATACGCAGTATTTT.

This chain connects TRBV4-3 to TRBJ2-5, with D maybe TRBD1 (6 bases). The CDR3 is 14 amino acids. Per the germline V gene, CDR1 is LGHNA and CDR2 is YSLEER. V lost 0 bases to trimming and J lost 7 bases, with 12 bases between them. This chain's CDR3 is CASSQEGHHGTQYF. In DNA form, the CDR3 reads TGCGCCAGCAGCCAAGAGGGACACCACGGGACCCAGTACTTC.

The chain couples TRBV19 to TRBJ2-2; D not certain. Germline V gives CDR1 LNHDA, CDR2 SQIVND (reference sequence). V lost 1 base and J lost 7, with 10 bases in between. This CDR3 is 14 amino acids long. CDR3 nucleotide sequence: TGTGCCAGTAGTATAGGGGCCTTTGGCGGGGAGCTGTTTTTT. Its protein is CASSIGAFGGELFF.

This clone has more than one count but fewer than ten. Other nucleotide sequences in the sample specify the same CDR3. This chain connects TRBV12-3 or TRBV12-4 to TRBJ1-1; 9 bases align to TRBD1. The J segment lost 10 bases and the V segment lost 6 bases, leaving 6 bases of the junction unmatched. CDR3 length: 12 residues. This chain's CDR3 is CASRRQGERAFF. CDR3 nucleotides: TGTGCCAGCAGACGACAGGGGGAGAGAGCTTTCTTT.

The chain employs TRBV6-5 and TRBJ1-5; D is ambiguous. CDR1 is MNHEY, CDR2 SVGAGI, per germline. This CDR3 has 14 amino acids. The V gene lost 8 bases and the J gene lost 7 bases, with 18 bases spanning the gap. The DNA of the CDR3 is TGTGCCAGCCAAACGGCCTCCGGGAGCCAGCCCCAGCATTTT. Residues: CASQTASGSQPQHF.

The CDR3 is CASSPGLISYEQYF. The CDR3 DNA sequence: TGTGCCAGCAGCCCTGGACTGATCTCCTACGAGCAGTACTTC. The gene calls are TRBV3-1 (or the pseudogene TRBV3-2) and TRBJ2-7; a possible D gene is TRBD2 (5 bases). There are 14 residues in the CDR3. Germline assignment: CDR1 LGHDT and CDR2 YNNKEL (reference sequence). Trimming stripped 4 bases from V and 0 bases from J, with 10 bases between.

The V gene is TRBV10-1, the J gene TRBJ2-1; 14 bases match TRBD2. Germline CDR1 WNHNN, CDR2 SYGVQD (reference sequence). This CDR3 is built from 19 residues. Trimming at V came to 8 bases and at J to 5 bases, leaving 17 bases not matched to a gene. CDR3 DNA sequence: TGCGCCAGCGATAAGCCGGGACTAGCGGGAGAAAGGGGCGACAATGAGCAGTTCTTC. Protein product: CASDKPGLAGERGDNEQFF.

The CDR3 DNA follows: TGCGCCAGCAGCCACCTCCTAGCGGGATACACAGATACGCAGTATTTT. Translating it yields CASSHLLAGYTDTQYF. This rearrangement joins TRBV4-3 to TRBJ2-3, with 9 bases lining up with TRBD2. CDR3 length: 16 residues. Germline lookup yields CDR1 LGHNA and CDR2 YSLEER. The J segment lost 2 bases and the V segment lost 3 bases, leaving 6 bases of the junction unmatched.

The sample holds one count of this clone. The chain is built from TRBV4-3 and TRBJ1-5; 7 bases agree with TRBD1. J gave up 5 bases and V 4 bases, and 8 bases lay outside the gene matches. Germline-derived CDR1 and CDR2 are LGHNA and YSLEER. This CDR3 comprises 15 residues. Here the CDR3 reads CASSPGAGGYQPQHF. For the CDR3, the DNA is TGCGCCAGCAGCCCGGGGGCAGGGGGGTATCAGCCCCAGCATTTT.